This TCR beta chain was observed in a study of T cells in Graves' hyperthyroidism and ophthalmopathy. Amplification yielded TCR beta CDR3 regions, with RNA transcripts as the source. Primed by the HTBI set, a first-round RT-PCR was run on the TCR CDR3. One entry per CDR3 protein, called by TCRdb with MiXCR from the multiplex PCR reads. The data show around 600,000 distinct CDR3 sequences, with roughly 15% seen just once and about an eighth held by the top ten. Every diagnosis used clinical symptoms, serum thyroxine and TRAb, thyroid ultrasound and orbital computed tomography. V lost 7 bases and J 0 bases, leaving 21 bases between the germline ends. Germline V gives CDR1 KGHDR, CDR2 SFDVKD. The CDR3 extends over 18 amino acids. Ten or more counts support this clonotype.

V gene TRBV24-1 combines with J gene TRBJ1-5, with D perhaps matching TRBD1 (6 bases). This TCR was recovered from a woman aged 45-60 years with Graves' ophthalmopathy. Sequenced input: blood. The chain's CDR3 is CATSAKQGRSYSNQPQHF. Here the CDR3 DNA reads TGTGCCACCAGCGCCAAGCAGGGGAGATCGTATAGCAATCAGCCCCAGCATTTT.